This TCR beta chain was sequenced for a study of cytomegalovirus exposure and HLA in healthy donors. Vbeta (60) and Jbeta (13) primers were used in the PCR. Repertoires were generated with immunoSEQ multiplex PCR, while TCRdb's copy carries only in-frame clones and drops some. This sample has about 110,000 clones; more than 70% occur once, and the top ten carry around 2.9%. This clone was seen a single time. V lost 1 base and J lost 1, with 7 bases in between. This CDR3 is built from 14 residues. Per germline, CDR1 SNHLY and CDR2 FYNNEI. This clonotype was obtained from a woman aged 60-75 years in good health and CMV-seropositive. Sequencing was carried out using PBMCs. This rearrangement joins TRBV2 to TRBJ1-2, with D perhaps matching TRBD1 (6 bases). Written as DNA, the CDR3 is TGTGCCAGCAGTGAAGGCAGGGGTAACTATGGCTACACCTTC. As protein: CASSEGRGNYGYTF.